This T cell receptor beta chain was recovered during a study of control samples from healthy donors and cancer patients. Generated by immunoSEQ multiplex PCR, the TCRdb table keeps only in-frame clones and is missing some. The sample includes some 95,000 clones, just over 85% of them seen just once. The sequencing input was blood. The TCR comes from a man aged 25-40 years in good health.

CDR3 bases: TGTGCCAGCAGCTTAATGACAAGGGGCACTGAAGCTTTCTTT. Residues: CASSLMTRGTEAFF. The chain uses TRBV5-6 and TRBJ1-1; weak D call: TRBD1 (5 bases). This CDR3 is 14 amino acids long. CDR1 and CDR2 (germline): SGHDT, YYEEEE. V was trimmed by 2 bases and J by 4 bases, leaving 12 bases between them.